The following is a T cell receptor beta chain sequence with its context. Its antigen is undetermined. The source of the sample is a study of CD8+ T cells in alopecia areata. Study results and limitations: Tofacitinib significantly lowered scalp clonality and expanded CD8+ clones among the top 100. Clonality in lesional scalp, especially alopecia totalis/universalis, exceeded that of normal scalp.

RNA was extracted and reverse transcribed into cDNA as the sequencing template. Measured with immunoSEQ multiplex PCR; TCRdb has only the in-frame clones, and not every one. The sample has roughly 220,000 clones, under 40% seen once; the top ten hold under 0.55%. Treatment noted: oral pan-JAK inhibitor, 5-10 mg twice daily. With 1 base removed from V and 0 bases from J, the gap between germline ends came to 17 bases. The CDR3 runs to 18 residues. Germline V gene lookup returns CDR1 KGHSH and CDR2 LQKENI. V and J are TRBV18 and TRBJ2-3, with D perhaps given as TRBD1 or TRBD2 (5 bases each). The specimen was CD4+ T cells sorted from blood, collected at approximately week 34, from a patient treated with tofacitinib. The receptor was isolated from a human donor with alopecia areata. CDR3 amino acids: CASSPQRTRDGSTDTQYF. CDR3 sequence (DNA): TGTGCCAGCTCACCACAAAGGACCCGGGACGGGAGCACAGATACGCAGTATTTT.